This T cell receptor (beta chain) emerged from a study of blood T cell repertoires in COVID-19. Germline V gene data show CDR1 as SQVTM and CDR2 as ANQGSEA. This CDR3 contains 12 residues. V shed 0 bases and J shed 7 bases, with 9 bases lying between them. Measured with immunoSEQ multiplex PCR; TCRdb has only the in-frame clones, and not every one. The table has about 280,000 clones, more than 75% seen once. The specimen was peripheral blood. The receptor was derived from a woman between 25 and 40 years old who had recovered from COVID-19. V is TRBV29-1 and J is TRBJ1-2; D might be TRBD1 (5 bases). The CDR3: CSVEDLQVGYTF. CDR3 in DNA: TGCAGCGTTGAAGATCTACAGGTTGGCTACACCTTC.